Below, 19 T cell receptor beta chains from the same sample are listed, as sequenced in a study of siplizumab effects on memory and regulatory T cells. TCRdb's table, derived via immunoSEQ multiplex PCR, lists solely in-frame clones and lacks some. The sample holds over 100,000 clones; 90% to 95% are singletons and the top ten take 0.9% to 1.4%. Sample: CD4+ T cells sorted from blood. These receptors were taken from a human donor in good health.

V is TRBV2 and J is TRBJ2-7, with a tentative D call TRBD2 (6 bases). V lost 3 bases, J lost 2 bases, and 11 bases lay in between. The germline V gene has CDR1 SNHLY and CDR2 FYNNEI. The CDR3 contains 14 residues. Here the CDR3 reads CASSERLVTYEQYF. In DNA form, the CDR3 reads TGTGCCAGCAGTGAGAGACTAGTCACCTACGAGCAGTACTTC.

The chain uses TRBV11-3 and TRBJ1-1; D is ambiguous. The germline CDR1 and CDR2 sequences are SGHNT and YENEEA. V was pared by 0 bases and J by 5 bases, with 13 bases between. The CDR3 has 15 residues. The DNA for the CDR3 is TGTGCCAGCAGCTTAGATAGTCAGAGCGATACTGAAGCTTTCTTT. As protein: CASSLDSQSDTEAFF.

The V gene is TRBV7-9, the J gene TRBJ2-5, with D unclear. This CDR3 is built from 15 residues. The germline V gene has CDR1 SEHNR and CDR2 FQNEAQ (reference sequence). Trimming took off 2 bases at V and 4 bases at J, with 14 bases between the two ends. This CDR3 is CASSLRLGSGETQYF. CDR3 coding DNA: TGTGCCAGCAGCTTACGTTTGGGTAGTGGAGAGACCCAGTACTTC.

This chain links TRBV14 with TRBJ1-2, with 7 bases lining up with TRBD1. Germline V gives CDR1 SGHDN, CDR2 FVKESK. The trim removed 5 bases at V and 2 bases at J, leaving 2 bases unmatched. The CDR3 is 13 amino acids. The CDR3 bases are TGTGCCAGCAGCGCGGGACAGAACTATGGCTACACCTTC. Translating gives CASSAGQNYGYTF.

Here the CDR3 reads CASSETSGDPNEQFF. CDR3 coding DNA: TGTGCCAGCAGCGAGACTAGCGGGGACCCGAATGAGCAGTTCTTC. The J gene is TRBJ2-1, the V gene TRBV7-9; 11 positions match TRBD2. The V segment lost 5 bases and the J segment 7 bases; nucleotides outside the gene matches: 7. Germline V gene data show CDR1 as SEHNR and CDR2 as FQNEAQ (reference sequence). The CDR3 runs 15 residues.

Comments on this clone: The same CDR3 can be traced to other DNA sequences in this sample. The chain carries TRBV2 and TRBJ2-7, with a tentative D call TRBD2 (6 bases). There are 11 residues in the CDR3. Trimming removed 6 bases from V and 4 bases from J, with 7 bases in between. Germline values: CDR1 SNHLY, CDR2 FYNNEI. The CDR3 loop reads CASRGLYEQYF. CDR3 DNA: TGTGCCAGCAGGGGACTTTACGAGCAGTACTTC.

V gene TRBV6-1 combines with J gene TRBJ1-3; D not certain. The CDR3 loop spans 15 amino acids. Germline loops: CDR1 MNHNS, CDR2 SASEGT. V shed 2 bases and J shed 5 bases, with 13 bases lying between them. In DNA form, the CDR3 reads TGTGCCAGCAGTGAAACCCCCAACAAGAGAAACACCATATATTTT. Its protein is CASSETPNKRNTIYF.

The chain is built from TRBV5-4 and TRBJ1-3, with D perhaps TRBD1 (6 bases). The germline gives CDR1 SGHNT, CDR2 YYREEE (reference sequence). The CDR3 has 16 amino acids. The ends were cut back, 4 bases at V and 4 bases at J, with 18 bases in the middle. Here the CDR3 DNA reads TGTGCCAGCAGCACTGATATACAGGGTGGAGGAAACACCATATATTTT. The encoded protein is CASSTDIQGGGNTIYF.

The CDR3 DNA reads as TGTGCCAGCAGCTCCGGGCCTCACACCGGGGAGCTGTTTTTT. This translates into CASSSGPHTGELFF. The chain carries TRBV28 and TRBJ2-2, with no clear D. The length of the CDR3 is 14 residues. The V and J ends lost 6 bases and 3 bases respectively, with 11 bases between them. Germline CDR1 is MDHEN and CDR2 is SYDVKM.

This clone occurred a few times. The chain couples TRBV11-2 to TRBJ2-5; 9 nucleotides match TRBD1. V was pared by 6 bases and J by 5 bases, with 7 bases of the junction left unmatched. Germline CDR1 and CDR2: SGHAT and FQNNGV. The length of the CDR3 is 14 residues. CDR3 region: CASRGYGTGETQYF. The CDR3 DNA reads TGTGCCAGCAGGGGGTACGGGACAGGGGAGACCCAGTACTTC.

This rearrangement joins TRBV6-7 to TRBJ1-1; TRBD1 matches at 10 bases. TRBV6-7 is sorted into the ORF group, with uncertain function. The ends lost 7 bases at V and 1 base at J; junction bases unmatched: 9. This CDR3 region has 16 residues. Here the CDR3 DNA reads TGTGCCAGCACTGAAAAGGACAGGGGGACGAACACTGAAGCTTTCTTT. Its protein is CASTEKDRGTNTEAFF.

The rearrangement links TRBV7-8 to TRBJ2-1; 7 bases map to TRBD2. This CDR3 is built from 18 residues. V shed 4 bases, J shed 3 bases, and the junction held 15 bases outside the gene matches. Germline CDR1 SGHVS, CDR2 FQNEAQ. The DNA of the CDR3 is TGTGCCAGCAGCTGGGGAGGGTCGCGTGCGGACTTCTACAATGAGCAGTTCTTC. Amino acid sequence: CASSWGGSRADFYNEQFF. The entire variable domain, with the rest obtained from reference TRBV7-8 and TRBJ2-1, is as follows: GAGVSQSPRYKVAKRGQDVALRCDPISGHVSLFWYQQALGQGPEFLTYFQNEAQLDKSGLPSDRFFAERPEGSVSTLKIQRTQQEDSAVYLCASSWGGSRADFYNEQFFGPGTRLTVL.

The chain combines TRBV28 with TRBJ2-5; the D gene is possibly TRBD1 (6 bases). The CDR3 runs to 14 residues. V lost 1 base, J lost 3 bases, and 9 bases lay in between. Germline V CDR1 and CDR2: MDHEN, SYDVKM. CDR3 loop: CASSLLDRKETQYF. The CDR3, as DNA: TGTGCCAGCAGTTTATTGGACAGAAAAGAGACCCAGTACTTC.

The rearrangement uses TRBV11-3 and TRBJ2-6; maybe TRBD1 (5 bases). The ends were cut back, 5 bases at V and 1 base at J, with 9 bases in the middle. Looked up from germline, CDR1 is SGHNT and CDR2 is YENEEA. The CDR3 is 15 residues long. The CDR3 spells CASSGTGSGANVLTF. CDR3 coding DNA: TGTGCCAGCAGCGGCACAGGTTCTGGGGCCAACGTCCTGACTTTC.

As to this clone: At one of its ends the junction is not consistent with the germline gene, which may arise from a read error. The chain uses TRBV6-5 and TRBJ2-1; 9 bases line up with TRBD2. The CDR3 sequence is 15 residues long. Germline-derived CDR1 and CDR2 are MNHEY and SVGAGI. The CDR3 region is CASRELGSGSIPLVF. The CDR3 DNA is TGTGCCAGCAGGGAACTCGGTAGCGGGAGTATACCTTTGGTCTTC.

The V and J genes are TRBV21-1 and TRBJ2-3; TRBD2, the table's D call, lacks a check against the DNA. TRBV21-1 is recorded as a pseudogene. The CDR3 has 18 amino acids. DNA of the CDR3: TGTGCCAGCAGCAAATTACTAGCGGGACTAGCTAGCACAGATACGCAGTATTTT. This translates into CASSKLLAGLASTDTQYF.

This chain uses TRBV19 with TRBJ1-4; perhaps TRBD1 as D (5 bases). The CDR3 totals 16 residues. CDR1 and CDR2 (germline): LNHDA, SQIVND (reference sequence). The V end was cut by 3 bases, the J end by 7 bases, with 18 bases between. CDR3 nucleotides: TGTGCCAGTAGTATCTCTTCTTGGCAGGGAACTGAAAAACTGTTTTTT. Translation: CASSISSWQGTEKLFF.

The chain joins TRBV5-4 to TRBJ2-4; D is ambiguous. Trimming took 1 base from V and 5 from J, leaving 13 bases between them. CDR3 length: 15 amino acids. Germline-derived CDR1 and CDR2 are SGHNT and YYREEE (reference sequence). The CDR3 loop is CASSLSARGQNIQYF. DNA for the CDR3: TGTGCCAGCAGCTTGAGCGCTCGAGGCCAAAACATTCAGTACTTC.

The chain recombines TRBV27 with TRBJ1-1, with D tentatively TRBD1 (5 bases). Germline CDR1 is MNHEY and CDR2 is SMNVEV (reference sequence). V gave up 5 bases and J gave up 9 bases, with 19 bases separating them. This CDR3 has 14 residues. The chain's CDR3 is CASSIFAQALKAFF. CDR3 in DNA: TGTGCCAGCAGTATATTTGCACAGGCTCTGAAAGCTTTCTTT.